The 22 T cell receptor beta chains listed next were all sequenced from one sample in a study of tumor-infiltrating lymphocytes in primary liver carcinoma. TCR beta cDNA was prepared out of roughly 450 ng total RNA by means of a constant-region primer. Employing slightly modified ARM-PCR, three nested multiplex PCR rounds were run, and these gave rise to the TCR beta libraries. The study ran its first two PCR rounds for nine to ten cycles each, using TRBV1-TRBV30 forward primers and a C-beta reverse primer. TCRdb re-analysed the multiplex PCR reads in MiXCR, keeping a single row per CDR3 protein. This sample has approximately 340,000 distinct CDR3 sequences, with approximately 65% found just once. Alongside blood RNA obtained from unsorted whole blood, germline DNA was also extracted. Sequencing was carried out using peripheral blood. These receptor sequences come from a man aged 35-49 years with primary liver carcinoma and hepatitis B virus infection.

This clonotype was picked up many times. The rearrangement links TRBV28 to TRBJ1-5; TRBD1 is a possible D gene (6 bases). The germline gives CDR1 MDHEN, CDR2 SYDVKM. Trimming took off 5 bases at V and 4 bases at J, with 15 bases between the two ends. The CDR3 covers 15 residues. DNA of the CDR3: TGTGCCAGCAGTCCCGCCGGACAGCATAATCAGCCCCAGCATTTT. Amino acids: CASSPAGQHNQPQHF.

The rearrangement links TRBV14 to TRBJ2-1; TRBD2 matches at 12 bases. The CDR3 contains 14 residues. Germline CDR1 is SGHDN and CDR2 is FVKESK. V lost 6 bases, J lost 7 bases, and 4 bases stayed unmatched. Here the CDR3 DNA reads TGTGCCAGCAGGCGGACTAGCGGGAAGAATGAGCAGTTCTTC. The encoded protein is CASRRTSGKNEQFF.

This clonotype has just a few counts. The V gene is TRBV25-1, the J gene TRBJ2-1; TRBD1 matches 7 bases. The CDR3 sequence is 10 residues long. The junction had 3 bases not matched to a gene; V was cut back by 11 bases and J by 8 bases. CDR1 is MGHDK and CDR2 is SYGVNS in the germline V gene. In DNA, the CDR3 is TGTGCCGTACAGGGGTATGAGCAGTTCTTC. Encoded protein: CAVQGYEQFF. The whole variable domain, filled in from reference TRBV25-1 and TRBJ2-1, reads EADIYQTPRYLVIGTGKKITLECSQTMGHDKMYWYQQDPGMELHLIHYSYGVNSTEKGDLSSESTVSRIRTEHFPLTLESARPSHTSQYLCAVQGYEQFFGPGTRLTVL.

On this clonotype: One junction end disagrees with the germline gene, perhaps due to a read error. The rearrangement uses TRBV4-3 and TRBJ1-3; 9 positions match TRBD1. The CDR3 consists of 16 residues. CDR1 LGHNA and CDR2 YSLEER come from the germline V gene. CDR3 coding DNA: TGCGCCAGCAGCAATGCCGCGACAGGGGGTGGAAACATCATATATTTT. As protein: CASSNAATGGGNIIYF.

On this clonotype itself: Possible read error: a much larger clone is one base away. The chain recombines TRBV29-1 with TRBJ2-2, with D maybe TRBD2 (5 bases). The V gene's germline CDR1 is SQVTM and CDR2 ANQGSEA. Trimming shortened V by 5 bases and J by 7 bases, and 14 bases separated the two germline ends. The CDR3 is made up of 13 amino acids. CDR3 residues: CSVLGSRIGELFF. DNA for the CDR3: TGCAGCGTTTTAGGGAGTAGGATCGGGGAGCTGTTTTTT.

The chain employs TRBV11-2 and TRBJ2-1, with D possibly being TRBD1 or TRBD2 (5 bases each). The CDR3 extends over 15 amino acids. In germline, CDR1 is SGHAT, CDR2 FQNNGV. Trimming took 1 base from V and 7 from J, leaving 14 bases between them. CDR3 region: CASSLGGTTVNEQFF. Written as DNA, the CDR3 is TGTGCCAGCAGCTTAGGAGGGACCACCGTAAATGAGCAGTTCTTC.

The chain links TRBV11-2 to TRBJ2-5; D possibly matches TRBD1 or TRBD2 (5 bases each). CDR1 and CDR2 (germline): SGHAT, FQNNGV. The CDR3 consists of 16 residues. V was shortened by 3 bases and J by 2 bases, with 16 bases between the two germline ends. The DNA of the CDR3 is TGTGCCAGCAGCTTTCTGGGCACTGGGGGACAAGAGACCCAGTACTTC. Translation: CASSFLGTGGQETQYF.

The V gene is TRBV5-6, the J gene TRBJ2-6; unclear D gene. The ends were cut back, 2 bases at V and 2 bases at J, with 8 bases in the middle. CDR3 length: 15 residues. Germline CDR1 SGHDT, CDR2 YYEEEE. CDR3 in amino acids: CASSLEEAGANVLTF. The CDR3 DNA follows: TGTGCCAGCAGCTTAGAGGAAGCTGGGGCCAACGTCCTGACTTTC.

The gene calls are TRBV11-2 and TRBJ2-1, with D perhaps matching TRBD2 (6 bases). This CDR3 has 16 amino acids. Between the trimmed V and J ends, which lost 1 base and 6 bases, there was a span of 16 bases. Germline V gene lookup returns CDR1 SGHAT and CDR2 FQNNGV. The CDR3 nucleotides are TGTGCCAGCAGCTTAGTTGGGGCTAGCGACCTCAATGAGCAGTTCTTC. Its protein product is CASSLVGASDLNEQFF.

V gene TRBV10-3 combines with J gene TRBJ1-1; D is uncertain. The CDR3 spans 13 residues. Trimming stripped 3 bases from V and 4 bases from J, with 9 bases between. CDR1 is ENHRY and CDR2 is SYGVKD in the germline V gene. The CDR3: CAISDEEFTEAFF. The CDR3 DNA reads as TGTGCCATCAGTGACGAGGAGTTCACTGAAGCTTTCTTT.

Worth noting for this clonotype: One end of the junction is discordant with germline, which a read error may explain. The chain uses TRBV11-2 and TRBJ2-3; D call uncertain. Germline assignment: CDR1 SGHAT and CDR2 FQNNGV. This CDR3 is 17 amino acids long. The CDR3: CASILVRAGQRRDTQYF. The CDR3 bases are TGTGCCAGCATCTTAGTACGGGCAGGTCAGCGACGGGATACGCAGTATTTT.

The chain links TRBV11-2 to TRBJ2-3; D is unclear. CDR3 length: 11 residues. The germline V and J ends were trimmed by 3 bases and 15 bases, with 13 bases remaining between them. The germline V gene encodes CDR1 SGHAT and CDR2 FQNNGV. CDR3 in amino acids: CASSLELEHYF. DNA of the CDR3: TGTGCCAGCAGCTTGGAATTGGAACATTATTTT. Filled out from reference TRBV11-2 and TRBJ2-3, the complete variable domain reads EAGVAQSPRYKIIEKRQSVAFWCNPISGHATLYWYQQILGQGPKLLIQFQNNGVVDDSQLPKDRFSAERLKGVDSTLKIQPAKLEDSAVYLCASSLELEHYFGPGTRLTVL.

Of note for this clonotype: Sequence at one end of the junction differs from germline and may be a read error. The V call is TRBV11-2, the J call TRBJ2-3; 7 positions agree with TRBD1. The germline V gene has CDR1 SGHAT and CDR2 FQNNGV. The CDR3 length is 11 residues. The CDR3 reads CARQQGNTQYF. The CDR3 DNA follows: TGCGCCAGGCAACAGGGGAATACGCAGTATTTT.

This clonotype was picked up one time. The chain uses TRBV11-2 and TRBJ2-7; TRBD1 matches at 11 bases. The V segment lost 5 bases and the J segment 5 bases; nucleotides outside the gene matches: 8. There are 15 residues in the CDR3. CDR1 SGHAT and CDR2 FQNNGV come from the germline V gene. CDR3 residues: CASSEGQGVVHEQYF. The DNA for the CDR3 is TGTGCCAGCAGCGAGGGACAGGGGGTTGTACACGAGCAGTACTTC. Supplemented by reference TRBV11-2 and TRBJ2-7, the full variable domain reads EAGVAQSPRYKIIEKRQSVAFWCNPISGHATLYWYQQILGQGPKLLIQFQNNGVVDDSQLPKDRFSAERLKGVDSTLKIQPAKLEDSAVYLCASSEGQGVVHEQYFGPGTRLTVT.

For this clonotype: No conserved phenylalanine or tryptophan is present at the end of the CDR3, so a read error is the likely explanation. The chain employs TRBV4-2 and TRBJ2-3, with unresolved D. The CDR3 runs to 15 residues. Looked up from germline, CDR1 is LGHNA and CDR2 is YNFKEQ. The CDR3 DNA is TGTACCAGCAGCCGAGAGGTGGTTGGCACAGATACGCAGTATTTA. Translating gives CTSSREVVGTDTQYL.

About this clonotype: A much larger clone sits a single nucleotide away, making a read error possible. This chain joins TRBV12-3 or TRBV12-4 and TRBJ2-1; tentative D call: TRBD2 (5 bases). The V end was cut by 0 bases, the J end by 10 bases, with 13 bases between. The CDR3 spans 14 residues. The CDR3 sequence: CASSLARVGIEQFF. The CDR3 DNA is TGTGCCAGCAGTTTAGCGAGGGTCGGTATCGAGCAGTTCTTC.

Of note for this clonotype: This may be a read error: a much more frequent sequence differs by one nucleotide. In DNA, the CDR3 is TGCGCCAGCAGCCATACAGGGGGAATGGATGAAGGGGAGCAGTACTTC. Translation: CASSHTGGMDEGEQYF. The gene calls are TRBV5-1 and TRBJ2-7, with TRBD1 identical over 8 bases. Germline-derived CDR1 and CDR2 are SGHRS and YFSETQ. J lost 7 bases, V lost 4 bases, and 16 bases had no gene match. There are 16 residues in the CDR3.

Remarks on this clonotype: An end of the junction does not agree with germline; a read error may underlie this. The V and J genes are TRBV29-1 and TRBJ2-1; D perhaps matches TRBD1 (7 bases). Germline-derived CDR1 and CDR2 are SQVTM and ANQGSEA. The CDR3 has 16 residues. Here the CDR3 reads CSVIDPGGQRYNEQFF. CDR3 DNA sequence: TGCAGCGTTATCGATCCCGGGGGACAGAGGTACAACGAGCAGTTCTTC.

In the case of this clonotype: It is likely a read error, because the conserved phenylalanine at the end of the CDR3 is missing. The V call is TRBV11-2, the J call TRBJ2-7; 14 bases match TRBD2. The CDR3 is made up of 17 amino acids. CDR1 and CDR2 (germline): SGHAT, FQNNGV. CDR3 in amino acids: CASSNRLAGGASYEQYY. The CDR3 DNA sequence: TGCGCCAGCAGCAACCGACTAGCGGGAGGGGCGTCCTACGAGCAGTACTAC.

This clonotype was recorded a few times. A read error is possible here, since a much larger clone lies one base away. The CDR3 carries no conserved terminal phenylalanine or tryptophan, so it likely arises from a read error. This chain uses TRBV6-1 with TRBJ2-1; 10 bases map to TRBD2. Per the germline V gene, CDR1 is MNHNS and CDR2 is SASEGT. This CDR3 has 16 residues. V lost 5 bases and J lost 2; bases outside the gene matches: 6. CDR3 sequence: CASSPQRGGTYNEQFS. In DNA form, the CDR3 reads TGTGCCAGCAGTCCCCAGCGGGGGGGAACCTACAATGAGCAGTTCTCC.

With regard to this clonotype: No conserved phenylalanine or tryptophan is present at the end of the CDR3, so a read error is the likely explanation. This chain links TRBV11-2 with TRBJ2-7, with D maybe TRBD1 (6 bases). Germline V gene data show CDR1 as SGHAT and CDR2 as FQNNGV. V gave up 6 bases and J gave up 6 bases, with 15 bases separating them. The CDR3 is 13 residues long. DNA of the CDR3: TGTGCCAGCAGTCACAAAGGGGGTTCCGAGCAGTACATC. This codes for CASSHKGGSEQYI.

The CDR3 region has the DNA TGTGCCAGCAGGCCTCGAACTAGCGGGAGCTACGAGCAGTACTTC. Protein product: CASRPRTSGSYEQYF. The gene calls are TRBV7-9 and TRBJ2-7; TRBD2 matches at 11 bases. There are 15 residues in the CDR3. CDR1 is SEHNR and CDR2 is FQNEAQ in the germline V gene (reference sequence). J gave up 3 bases and V 6 bases, and 7 bases lay outside the gene matches.